The 5 T cell receptor beta chains reported below all come from one sample, sequenced in a study of T cell responses to AZD1222 COVID-19 vaccine. The table came from immunoSEQ multiplex PCR; TCRdb's copy has only in-frame clones and leaves some out. The sample consists of some 94,000 clones, approximately 89% of them appearing once. The sequenced sample was peripheral blood, obtained 28 days after the second AZD1222 dose. The source of these receptors is an adult who received the AZD1222 COVID-19 vaccine.

The rearrangement links TRBV7-2 to TRBJ1-2; D unresolved. Trimming took off 1 base at V and 6 bases at J, with 9 bases between the two ends. The CDR3 runs 13 residues. Germline lookup yields CDR1 SGHTA and CDR2 FQGNSA. Here the CDR3 DNA reads TGTGCCAGCAGCTTAGAGGTGGGCGATGGCTACACCTTC. Protein sequence: CASSLEVGDGYTF.

This sequence joins TRBV28 and TRBJ2-7, with D unresolved. Germline V gene lookup returns CDR1 MDHEN and CDR2 SYDVKM. The V end was cut by 2 bases, the J end by 0 bases, with 8 bases between. The CDR3 spans 14 residues. CDR3 DNA sequence: TGTGCCAGCAGTTTAAGAGGACGCTCCTACGAGCAGTACTTC. As protein: CASSLRGRSYEQYF.

This chain links TRBV9 with TRBJ2-7, with D tentatively TRBD2 (6 bases). The germline V gene encodes CDR1 SGDLS and CDR2 YYNGEE. V shed 4 bases and J shed 2 bases, with 16 bases lying between them. The CDR3 has 15 amino acids. The CDR3, as DNA: TGTGCCAGCAGCCCCCTTGGGACTGCCACCTACGAGCAGTACTTC. Translating gives CASSPLGTATYEQYF.

The genes are TRBV30 and TRBJ2-7; maybe TRBD1 (6 bases). Trimming cost V 4 bases and J 5 bases, with 15 bases left between them. Germline V gene sequence: CDR1 GTSNPN, CDR2 SVGIG (reference sequence). The CDR3 extends over 13 amino acids. The DNA of the CDR3 is TGTGCCTGGAAAATTAGGGGGTCCCACGAGCAGTACTTC. Its translation: CAWKIRGSHEQYF.

The chain carries TRBV9 and TRBJ1-1, with a possible D match to TRBD1 (5 bases). Looked up from germline, CDR1 is SGDLS and CDR2 is YYNGEE. The V end lost 0 bases, the J end lost 7 bases, and 13 bases lay between the germline ends. This CDR3 is built from 14 residues. CDR3: CASSVGRDLVEAFF. CDR3 in DNA: TGTGCCAGCAGCGTAGGCAGGGACTTGGTTGAAGCTTTCTTT.